Presented here are 13 T cell receptor beta chains from one specimen sequenced in a study of patients and donors after allogeneic stem cell transplantation. MiXCR, applied by TCRdb to the RT-PCR reads, yields one record per CDR3 protein. The sample consists of roughly 960,000 distinct CDR3 sequences, about 20% of them appearing once. Sequenced material: blood, either unsorted or a sorted T cell fraction (not recorded which). These receptors originate from a human donor who was either an allogeneic HSCT recipient or a stem cell or donor lymphocyte infusion donor (not recorded which). It is not recorded whose cells these are; they may come from a transplant donor.

The chain couples TRBV6-1 to TRBJ1-5; D perhaps matches TRBD1 (5 bases). With 6 bases removed from V and 0 bases from J, the gap between germline ends came to 12 bases. CDR1 is MNHNS and CDR2 is SASEGT in the germline V gene. This CDR3 spans 15 amino acids. CDR3 amino acids: CASRGTLYSNQPQHF. Here the CDR3 DNA reads TGTGCCAGCAGGGGGACTTTGTATAGCAATCAGCCCCAGCATTTT.

In this sample, this clonotype turned up many times. The chain links TRBV12-3 or TRBV12-4 to TRBJ1-1; D gene uncertain. The CDR3 extends over 13 amino acids. Deletions cut 6 bases from V and 7 bases from J, with 15 bases between. DNA of the CDR3: TGTGCCAGCAGCTCGACCCCCGGGATTGAAGCTTTCTTT. Translation: CASSSTPGIEAFF.

The V and J genes are TRBV28 and TRBJ2-3, with D uncertain. Trimming took 5 bases from V and 6 from J, leaving 15 bases between them. This CDR3 has 14 residues. Germline CDR1 MDHEN, CDR2 SYDVKM. This CDR3 is CASSPTPLRDTQYF. The CDR3 region has the DNA TGTGCCAGCAGTCCCACTCCCCTACGCGATACGCAGTATTTT.

This clonotype was seen more than once but under ten times. The chain joins TRBV10-3 to TRBJ1-3; D is ambiguous. This CDR3 has 13 residues. The V end was cut by 8 bases, the J end by 4 bases, with 12 bases between. Germline lookup yields CDR1 ENHRY and CDR2 SYGVKD. The CDR3 is CAISRAGGNTIYF. As DNA, the CDR3 is TGTGCCATCTCGAGGGCGGGAGGAAACACCATATATTTT.

This clonotype was recorded a few times. The chain carries TRBV12-3 or TRBV12-4 and TRBJ2-7; weak D call: TRBD1 (5 bases). This CDR3 region has 16 residues. V was pared by 6 bases and J by 5 bases, with 23 bases between. The CDR3: CASSPLGALHLNEQYF. The DNA for the CDR3 is TGTGCCAGCAGCCCTCTAGGGGCATTACATTTAAACGAGCAGTACTTC.

The chain is built from TRBV3-1 and TRBJ2-1; TRBD2 agrees at 8 bases. J was trimmed by 1 base and V by 2 bases; bases with no gene match: 4. The germline V gene encodes CDR1 LGHDT and CDR2 YNNKEL (reference sequence). The CDR3 extends over 16 amino acids. This chain's CDR3 is CASSQISGISYNEQFF. The CDR3, as DNA: TGTGCCAGCAGCCAAATTAGCGGGATTTCCTACAATGAGCAGTTCTTC.

This clonotype was observed a few times. The CDR3 loop is CASMTSDTGELFF. CDR3 DNA: TGTGCCAGCATGACATCAGATACCGGGGAGCTGTTTTTT. The rearrangement joins TRBV6-1 to TRBJ2-2; D unresolved. CDR1 is MNHNS, CDR2 SASEGT, per germline. The V and J ends lost 7 bases and 5 bases respectively, with 11 bases between them. This CDR3 is 13 amino acids long.

CDR3 DNA: TGCGCCAGCAGCCTGACTAGCGGGAGAGTTAACGAGCAGTACTTC. This translates into CASSLTSGRVNEQYF. V is TRBV5-1 and J is TRBJ2-7, with 12 nucleotides matching TRBD2. After removal of 4 bases from V and 5 bases from J, the junction contained 7 bases not matched to a gene. Germline CDR1 is SGHRS and CDR2 is YFSETQ. This CDR3 has 15 residues. Together with reference TRBV5-1 and TRBJ2-7, the CDR3 gives the full variable domain: KAGVTQTPRYLIKTRGQQVTLSCSPISGHRSVSWYQQTPGQGLQFLFEYFSETQRNKGNFPGRFSGRQFSNSRSEMNVSTLELGDSALYLCASSLTSGRVNEQYFGPGTRLTVT.

This clonotype came up a few times. This chain connects TRBV6-5 to TRBJ2-7; D remains ambiguous. The germline V gene encodes CDR1 MNHEY and CDR2 SVGAGI. This CDR3 is 11 amino acids long. The V end lost 6 bases, the J end lost 4 bases, and 7 bases lay between the germline ends. The CDR3 region is CASRRNYEQYF. The DNA of the CDR3 is TGTGCCAGCAGGCGAAATTACGAGCAGTACTTC.

This clonotype was observed a single time. The V gene is TRBV6-5, the J gene TRBJ2-7; no clear D gene. This CDR3 is 15 amino acids long. V was cut by 4 bases and J by 6 bases, with 19 bases left in between. CDR1 and CDR2 (germline): MNHEY, SVGAGI. The CDR3 DNA sequence: TGTGCCAGCAGTTCCCTCCCAAGGAGAAATGGCGAGCAGTACTTC. As protein: CASSSLPRRNGEQYF.

The chain is built from TRBV11-2 and TRBJ2-1; the D gene could be TRBD1 or TRBD2 (5 bases each). V lost 5 bases, J lost 8 bases, and 16 bases lay in between. The germline V gene encodes CDR1 SGHAT and CDR2 FQNNGV. The CDR3 covers 14 residues. The chain's CDR3 is CASSGGRAHHEQFF. In nucleotides, the CDR3 is TGTGCCAGCAGCGGGGGTAGGGCACACCATGAGCAGTTCTTC.

This clonotype was counted between two and nine times. This sequence joins TRBV12-3 or TRBV12-4 and TRBJ1-5; weak D call: TRBD1 (5 bases). This CDR3 has 14 residues. Trimming pared 5 bases from V and 6 bases from J, leaving 14 bases between. CDR3 in amino acids: CASSMTVAAQPQHF. CDR3 DNA sequence: TGTGCCAGCAGTATGACAGTAGCGGCTCAGCCCCAGCATTTT.

J is TRBJ2-3 and V is TRBV29-1, with D possibly being TRBD2 (6 bases). This CDR3 has 13 amino acids. Trimming removed 8 bases from V and 4 bases from J, with 16 bases in between. Germline values: CDR1 SQVTM, CDR2 ANQGSEA. CDR3 DNA: TGCAGCTTCCGTAGCGGTGGGCCAGATACGCAGTATTTT. Translating gives CSFRSGGPDTQYF.